The text below deals with one TCR beta chain. The length of the CDR3 is 15 residues. The V gene lost 6 bases and the J gene lost 11 bases, with 23 bases spanning the gap. Reverse transcription of 0.5 to 1 ug RNA was performed with random hexamers. TCRdb processed the immunoSEQ multiplex PCR reads anew with MiXCR; each CDR3 protein has one entry. The data contain 120,000 to 150,000 distinct CDR3 sequences, roughly 95% of them singletons. The entry originates in a study of CD8 T cells in Susac syndrome. Source material: CD4+ T cells from PBMCs. This clonotype was sampled from a human donor in good health. The gene calls are TRBV12-3 or TRBV12-4 and TRBJ2-1; TRBD2 might be the D (5 bases). CDR3 protein: CASSPQDNRGPKQFF. DNA for the CDR3: TGTGCCAGCAGCCCCCAAGACAATCGCGGGCCGAAGCAGTTCTTC.